These 26 T cell receptor beta chains were sequenced from one sample in a study of shared clonotypes between healthy human individuals. Only in-frame clones appear in the TCRdb table, and some are missing; sequencing was by immunoSEQ multiplex PCR. This sample has about 1 million clones, with around four fifths found just once. The sample comprised memory CD4+ T cells sorted from blood. The subset here: CD45RA-negative fraction. The receptor set was obtained from a man younger than 35 in good health.

The gene calls are TRBV16 and TRBJ1-1, with 8 bases lining up with TRBD1. The CDR3 is 16 amino acids. V gave up 2 bases and J gave up 5 bases; unmatched junction bases: 10. The germline V gene has CDR1 KGHSY and CDR2 FQNENV. The CDR3 bases are TGTGCCAGCAGCCAACCCTCCGGACAGGGACTTACTGAAGCTTTCTTT. Translated, it gives CASSQPSGQGLTEAFF.

This chain connects TRBV4-3 to TRBJ1-5; D call uncertain. V was trimmed by 3 bases and J by 0 bases, leaving 9 bases between them. The CDR3 sequence is 15 residues long. Germline-derived CDR1 and CDR2 are LGHNA and YSLEER. Here the CDR3 DNA reads TGCGCCAGCAGCCACTATCATAATAGCAATCAGCCCCAGCATTTT. Amino acid sequence: CASSHYHNSNQPQHF.

This clone appeared once. The V call is TRBV9, the J call TRBJ2-3, with a weak D call TRBD1 (7 bases). Germline CDR1 reads SGDLS; CDR2 reads YYNGEE. The length of the CDR3 is 16 residues. The V and J ends lost 2 bases and 7 bases respectively, with 20 bases between them. Written as DNA, the CDR3 is TGTGCCAGCAGCGTCTTTGGTCAGGGGGAGGTGAATACGCAGTATTTT. This encodes CASSVFGQGEVNTQYF.

This sequence joins TRBV5-1 and TRBJ1-2; 8 positions agree with TRBD1. After removal of 0 bases from V and 0 bases from J, the junction contained 7 bases not matched to a gene. Germline CDR1 and CDR2: SGHRS and YFSETQ. The CDR3 spans 17 residues. The DNA for the CDR3 is TGCGCCAGCAGCTTGGGGGCAGGGGGCTTAACTAACTATGGCTACACCTTC. Translating gives CASSLGAGGLTNYGYTF.

This chain's CDR3 is CASSLLNNEQFF. CDR3 coding DNA: TGTGCCAGCAGCCTCCTAAACAATGAGCAGTTCTTC. V and J are TRBV7-6 and TRBJ2-1; D is ambiguous. Germline assignment: CDR1 SGHVS and CDR2 FNYEAQ. V lost 5 bases to trimming and J lost 5 bases, with 7 bases between them. The CDR3 totals 12 residues.

This chain links TRBV6-6 with TRBJ1-5; 8 bases align to TRBD1. V gave up 4 bases and J gave up 2 bases; unmatched junction bases: 4. CDR1 and CDR2 (germline): MNHNY, SVGAGI (reference sequence). There are 15 residues in the CDR3. The CDR3 DNA reads as TGTGCCAGCAGTTTCCAGGGGGCTGGCAATCAGCCCCAGCATTTT. As protein: CASSFQGAGNQPQHF.

V gene TRBV6-1 combines with J gene TRBJ2-7; D is unclear. The CDR3 runs to 13 residues. Germline assignment: CDR1 MNHNS and CDR2 SASEGT. Trimming took 6 bases from V and 3 from J, leaving 12 bases between them. CDR3 sequence (DNA): TGTGCCAGCAGGGAGACGCCGCTCTACGAGCAGTACTTC. The encoded protein is CASRETPLYEQYF.

The J gene is TRBJ2-5, the V gene TRBV30; D might be TRBD1 (6 bases). Germline-derived CDR1 and CDR2 are GTSNPN and SVGIG (reference sequence). The CDR3 length is 13 residues. V was trimmed by 1 base and J by 5 bases, leaving 11 bases between them. The DNA for the CDR3 is TGTGCCTGGAGTGAGGCAGGGGTCGAGACCCAGTACTTC. This codes for CAWSEAGVETQYF.

The chain has TRBV28 and TRBJ1-6; no definite D call. Germline CDR1 reads MDHEN; CDR2 reads SYDVKM. Trimming took 4 bases from V and 3 from J, leaving 7 bases between them. This CDR3 contains 14 residues. CDR3 amino acids: CASSSIFYNSPLHF. The CDR3 nucleotides read TGTGCCAGCAGTTCCATCTTCTATAATTCACCCCTCCACTTT.

The chain joins TRBV19 to TRBJ2-3; D is uncertain. The CDR3 contains 12 residues. V lost 5 bases and J lost 6, with 9 bases in between. The V gene's germline CDR1 is LNHDA and CDR2 SQIVND (reference sequence). CDR3 DNA: TGTGCCAGTAGTTTCGCGACGGATACGCAGTATTTT. Its translation: CASSFATDTQYF.

This clone was counted only a few times. The CDR3 reads CASSANWDSSYEQYF. The CDR3 coding sequence is TGTGCCAGCAGCGCTAACTGGGACAGCTCCTACGAGCAGTACTTC. The rearrangement uses TRBV9 and TRBJ2-7; 7 nucleotides align to TRBD1. This CDR3 is 15 amino acids long. J was trimmed by 0 bases and V by 3 bases; bases with no gene match: 6. CDR1 is SGDLS and CDR2 is YYNGEE in the germline V gene.

A note on this clone: A read error may produce the germline difference seen at one junction end. The chain carries TRBV19 and TRBJ2-7, with D unclear. This CDR3 is built from 14 residues. Germline V gene data show CDR1 as LNHDA and CDR2 as SQIVND (reference sequence). The CDR3 nucleotides are TGTGCCAGTAGTATAGAGTGGCGAGCGAACCAGCTAAACTTC. It specifies CASSIEWRANQLNF.

This chain joins TRBV2 and TRBJ1-3; no reliable D call. This CDR3 is built from 12 residues. V lost 7 bases, J lost 5 bases, and 9 bases lay in between. CDR1 and CDR2 from the germline V gene are SNHLY and FYNNEI. CDR3 DNA: TGTGCCAGCATTCCCGACCGAAACACCATATATTTT. Translation gives CASIPDRNTIYF.

The chain recombines TRBV6-5 with TRBJ2-7; TRBD2 is a possible D gene (5 bases). The CDR3 is 12 amino acids. Trimming cost V 10 bases and J 3 bases, with 13 bases left between them. Looked up from germline, CDR1 is MNHEY and CDR2 is SVGAGI. The CDR3 DNA follows: TGTGCCACGCGGGCCGGAAACTACGAGCAGTACTTC. This encodes CATRAGNYEQYF.

The CDR3 DNA sequence: TGTGCCAGCAGCTTACGGCGGGACTACGAGCAGTACTTC. Residues: CASSLRRDYEQYF. This rearrangement joins TRBV7-9 to TRBJ2-7; TRBD2 is a possible D gene (6 bases). The V and J ends lost 2 bases and 3 bases respectively, with 8 bases between them. The CDR3 is 13 amino acids. Germline lookup yields CDR1 SEHNR and CDR2 FQNEAQ (reference sequence).

The rearrangement uses TRBV4-1 and TRBJ1-6; D is perhaps TRBD1 (5 bases). CDR1 MGHRA and CDR2 YSYEKL come from the germline V gene. The V gene lost 4 bases and the J gene lost 6 bases, with 10 bases spanning the gap. The CDR3 sequence is 14 residues long. CDR3 nucleotides: TGCGCCAGCAGCCGGGACGGCGCTAATTCACCCCTCCACTTT. This codes for CASSRDGANSPLHF.

The rearrangement links TRBV6-4 to TRBJ2-3; 14 nucleotides align to TRBD2. Trimming at V came to 6 bases and at J to 5 bases, leaving 7 bases not matched to a gene. This CDR3 is built from 16 residues. Germline V gene data show CDR1 as MRHNA and CDR2 as SNTAGT. The DNA for the CDR3 is TGTGCCAGCAGCCCTTCTGGACTAGCGGGGGGAGATACGCAGTATTTT. It codes for CASSPSGLAGGDTQYF.

With respect to this clone: This CDR3 is missing its conserved last phenylalanine or tryptophan, likely due to a read error. The V and J genes are TRBV5-4 and TRBJ2-7, with 8 nucleotides matching TRBD2. The CDR3 extends over 15 amino acids. Germline V lookup: CDR1 SGHNT, CDR2 YYREEE (reference sequence). V was pared by 0 bases and J by 1 base, with 3 bases of the junction left unmatched. CDR3 in DNA: TGTGCCAGCAGCTTGGTGACTAGCGCATCCTACGAGCAGTACCTC. It yields the protein CASSLVTSASYEQYL.

Notes on this clone: Different DNA sequences within this sample yield the same CDR3. V gene TRBV30 combines with J gene TRBJ2-7; D might be TRBD1 or TRBD2, each matching 5 bases. From germline, CDR1 is GTSNPN and CDR2 SVGIG (reference sequence). The CDR3 runs 13 residues. The V and J ends lost 3 bases and 1 base respectively, with 10 bases between them. The chain's CDR3 is CAWSRDGSYEQYF. As DNA, the CDR3 is TGTGCCTGGAGCCGGGACGGATCCTACGAGCAGTACTTC.

V is TRBV28 and J is TRBJ2-3, with D possibly called TRBD1 or TRBD2 (5 bases each). The CDR3 totals 16 residues. The germline CDR1 and CDR2 sequences are MDHEN and SYDVKM. V lost 1 base and J 4 bases, leaving 15 bases between the germline ends. The CDR3 region is CASSLFPGRGSDTQYF. In DNA, the CDR3 is TGTGCCAGCAGTTTATTCCCGGGGCGCGGGTCAGATACGCAGTATTTT.

This clone was picked up a small number of times. The chain employs TRBV30 and TRBJ1-1, with a possible D match to TRBD1 (5 bases). From germline, CDR1 is GTSNPN and CDR2 SVGIG (reference sequence). This CDR3 region has 14 residues. V was shortened by 4 bases and J by 8 bases, with 20 bases between the two germline ends. CDR3 nucleotide sequence: TGTGCCTGGAACCGAGGACCTCCGGGGCCAGAAGCTTTCTTT. This encodes CAWNRGPPGPEAFF.

The V gene is TRBV9, the J gene TRBJ2-2, with D perhaps matching TRBD1 or TRBD2 (5 bases each). The CDR3 consists of 16 residues. V dropped 2 bases and J dropped 5 bases, with 16 bases sitting between them. Germline V gene sequence: CDR1 SGDLS, CDR2 YYNGEE. The chain's CDR3 is CASSVSPRGPTGELFF. The CDR3 DNA sequence: TGTGCCAGCAGCGTTTCTCCTCGGGGCCCTACCGGGGAGCTGTTTTTT.

This clone was counted a few times. The chain carries TRBV10-3 and TRBJ1-4, with D possibly matching TRBD1 (5 bases). V dropped 0 bases and J dropped 4 bases, with 12 bases sitting between them. Per germline, CDR1 ENHRY and CDR2 SYGVKD. The CDR3 has 16 amino acids. The CDR3, as DNA: TGTGCCATCAGTGAGTCGCCGTCGGGGCTTAATGAAAAACTGTTTTTT. Its protein is CAISESPSGLNEKLFF.

A single count supports this clone. This chain connects TRBV11-2 to TRBJ1-1; D unclear. This CDR3 contains 13 residues. Trimming cost V 5 bases and J 3 bases, with 10 bases left between them. CDR1 and CDR2 (germline): SGHAT, FQNNGV. The CDR3 here is CASSLTTDTEAFF. The CDR3 DNA reads TGTGCCAGCAGCCTCACTACGGACACTGAAGCTTTCTTT.

CDR3 coding DNA: TGTGCCAGCAGCGGGCAGGGACCGGGCAATCAGCCCCAGCATTTT. This sequence encodes CASSGQGPGNQPQHF. The J gene is TRBJ1-5, the V gene TRBV7-9, with D possibly matching TRBD1 (5 bases). Trimming took 5 bases from V and 2 from J, leaving 13 bases between them. The CDR3 covers 15 residues. The germline V gene encodes CDR1 SEHNR and CDR2 FQNEAQ (reference sequence). The full variable domain, with the rest looked up from reference TRBV7-9 and TRBJ1-5, is DTGVSQNPRHKITKRGQNVTFRCDPISEHNRLYWYRQTLGQGPEFLTYFQNEAQLEKSRLLSDRFSAERPKGSFSTLEIQRTEQGDSAMYLCASSGQGPGNQPQHFGDGTRLSIL.

The J gene is TRBJ1-3, the V gene TRBV7-2; D unresolved. The germline gives CDR1 SGHTA, CDR2 FQGNSA. V lost 2 bases and J 0 bases, leaving 17 bases between the germline ends. This CDR3 has 18 amino acids. The CDR3 DNA sequence: TGTGCCAGCAGCTTACCGGGCTCTTTGGGGAGCTCTGGAAACACCATATATTTT. Residues: CASSLPGSLGSSGNTIYF. Filled out from reference TRBV7-2 and TRBJ1-3, the complete variable domain reads GAGVSQSPSNKVTEKGKDVELRCDPISGHTALYWYRQSLGQGLEFLIYFQGNSAPDKSGLPSDRFSAERTGGSVSTLTIQRTQQEDSAVYLCASSLPGSLGSSGNTIYFGEGSWLTVV.